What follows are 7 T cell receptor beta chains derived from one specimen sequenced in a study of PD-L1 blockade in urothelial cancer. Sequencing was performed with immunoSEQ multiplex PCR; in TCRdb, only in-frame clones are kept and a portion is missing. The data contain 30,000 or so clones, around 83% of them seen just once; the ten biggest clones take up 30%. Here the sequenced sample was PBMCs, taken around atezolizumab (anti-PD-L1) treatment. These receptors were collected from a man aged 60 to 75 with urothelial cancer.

CDR3 nucleotide sequence: TGCGCCAGCAGCTCGAGGGTTTTCACAGATACGCAGTATTTT. Its translation is CASSSRVFTDTQYF. The chain has TRBV5-1 and TRBJ2-3; tentatively, D is TRBD2 (5 bases). Per germline, CDR1 SGHRS and CDR2 YFSETQ. There are 14 residues in the CDR3. Trimming pared 3 bases from V and 2 bases from J, leaving 10 bases between. Based on the CDR3 plus reference TRBV5-1 and TRBJ2-3, the full variable domain is KAGVTQTPRYLIKTRGQQVTLSCSPISGHRSVSWYQQTPGQGLQFLFEYFSETQRNKGNFPGRFSGRQFSNSRSEMNVSTLELGDSALYLCASSSRVFTDTQYFGPGTRLTVL.

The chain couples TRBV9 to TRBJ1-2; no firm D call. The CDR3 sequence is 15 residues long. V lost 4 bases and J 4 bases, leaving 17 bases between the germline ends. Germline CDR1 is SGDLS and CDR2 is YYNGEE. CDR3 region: CASSSGGRQSYGYTF. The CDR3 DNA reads TGTGCCAGCAGCTCCGGCGGTAGGCAAAGCTATGGCTACACCTTC.

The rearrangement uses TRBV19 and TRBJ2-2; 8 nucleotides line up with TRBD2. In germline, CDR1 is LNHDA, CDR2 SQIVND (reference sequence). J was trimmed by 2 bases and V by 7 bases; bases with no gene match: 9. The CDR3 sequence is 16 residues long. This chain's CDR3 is CASIGLAGFNTGELFF. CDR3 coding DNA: TGTGCCAGTATTGGATTAGCGGGATTTAACACCGGGGAGCTGTTTTTT.

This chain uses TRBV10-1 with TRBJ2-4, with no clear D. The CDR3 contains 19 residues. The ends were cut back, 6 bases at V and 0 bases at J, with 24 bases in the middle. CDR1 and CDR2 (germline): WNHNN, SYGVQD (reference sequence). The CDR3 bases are TGCGCCAGCAGGCCCCCTGTGGAGCGCCAAAACATAGCCAAAAACATTCAGTACTTC. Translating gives CASRPPVERQNIAKNIQYF.

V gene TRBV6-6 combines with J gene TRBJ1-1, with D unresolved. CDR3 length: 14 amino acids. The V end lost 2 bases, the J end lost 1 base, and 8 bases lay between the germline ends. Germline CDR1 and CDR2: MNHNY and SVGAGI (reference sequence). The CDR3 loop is CASSYDKRNTEAFF. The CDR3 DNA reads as TGTGCCAGCAGTTACGACAAGAGGAACACTGAAGCTTTCTTT.

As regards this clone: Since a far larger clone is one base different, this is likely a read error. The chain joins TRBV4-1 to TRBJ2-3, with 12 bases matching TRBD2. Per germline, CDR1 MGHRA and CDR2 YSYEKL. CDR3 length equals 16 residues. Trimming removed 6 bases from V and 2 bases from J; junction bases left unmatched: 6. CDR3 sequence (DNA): TGCGCCAGCAGTGAGGGACTAGCGGGCCTCACAGATACGCAGTATTTT. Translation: CASSEGLAGLTDTQYF.

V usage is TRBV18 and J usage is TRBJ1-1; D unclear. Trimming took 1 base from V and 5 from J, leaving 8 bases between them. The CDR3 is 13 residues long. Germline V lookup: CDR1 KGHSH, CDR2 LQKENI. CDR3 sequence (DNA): TGTGCCAGCTCACCACTATCGGGGACTGAAGCTTTCTTT. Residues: CASSPLSGTEAFF.